Below are 18 T cell receptor beta chains sequenced from a single sample in a study of blood T cell repertoires in COVID-19. Profiling relied on immunoSEQ multiplex PCR, and the TCRdb table lists in-frame clones only, not all of them. This table has approximately 330,000 clones, approximately 88% appearing once. Sequenced input: peripheral blood. These receptor sequences come from a woman aged 45-65 years with active or convalescent COVID-19.

The chain employs TRBV28 and TRBJ1-4; possibly TRBD1 for D (5 bases). CDR3 length: 15 residues. CDR1 is MDHEN and CDR2 is SYDVKM in the germline V gene. V gave up 7 bases and J gave up 0 bases, with 12 bases separating them. CDR3 in DNA: TGTGCCAGCACATCCGGAGGGGCAACTAATGAAAAACTGTTTTTT. Its protein product is CASTSGGATNEKLFF.

The chain has TRBV30 and TRBJ2-5, with D tentatively TRBD2 (5 bases). The CDR3 has 15 residues. Trimming removed 2 bases from V and 0 bases from J, with 13 bases in between. Germline V CDR1 and CDR2: GTSNPN, SVGIG (reference sequence). The DNA for the CDR3 is TGTGCCTGGAGTCCCCCCTTGCGGGACCAAGAGACCCAGTACTTC. Protein sequence: CAWSPPLRDQETQYF. The full variable domain, with the rest looked up from reference TRBV30 and TRBJ2-5, is SQTIHQWPATLVQPVGSPLSLECTVEGTSNPNLYWYRQAAGRGLQLLFYSVGIGQISSEVPQNLSASRPQDRQFILSSKKLLLSDSGFYLCAWSPPLRDQETQYFGPGTRLLVL.

The gene calls are TRBV19 and TRBJ1-6; D might be TRBD1 (5 bases). Trimming shortened V by 6 bases and J by 5 bases, and 14 bases separated the two germline ends. The V gene's germline CDR1 is LNHDA and CDR2 SQIVND (reference sequence). The CDR3 covers 15 residues. In DNA form, the CDR3 reads TGTGCCAGTAGCACTTTGGGAGGGGATAATTCACCCCTCCACTTT. Translating it yields CASSTLGGDNSPLHF.

The V gene is TRBV9, the J gene TRBJ1-1; no clear D. Trimming removed 4 bases at V and 1 base at J, with 8 bases between. The CDR3 length is 13 residues. Looked up from germline, CDR1 is SGDLS and CDR2 is YYNGEE. The CDR3 DNA reads TGTGCCAGCAGCCCCGGAGGGAACACTGAAGCTTTCTTT. Its protein is CASSPGGNTEAFF.

This clone has a single count. The chain combines TRBV19 with TRBJ1-4; the D gene is possibly TRBD1 (5 bases). Germline V gene data show CDR1 as LNHDA and CDR2 as SQIVND (reference sequence). This CDR3 is built from 15 residues. The V end was cut by 1 base, the J end by 7 bases, with 13 bases between. The CDR3 spells CASSIGRVPGEKLFF. The CDR3 DNA is TGTGCCAGTAGTATAGGCAGGGTACCGGGTGAAAAACTGTTTTTT. Full variable domain (remainder filled in from reference TRBV19 and TRBJ1-4): DGGITQSPKYLFRKEGQNVTLSCEQNLNHDAMYWYRQDPGQGLRLIYYSQIVNDFQKGDIAEGYSVSREKKESFPLTVTSAQKNPTAFYLCASSIGRVPGEKLFFGSGTQLSVL.

This clone was detected only once. This chain uses TRBV5-1 with TRBJ2-3; D possibly corresponds to TRBD2 (5 bases). The germline V gene has CDR1 SGHRS and CDR2 YFSETQ. The CDR3 has 16 residues. With 3 bases removed from V and 12 bases from J, the gap between germline ends came to 26 bases. The CDR3 DNA sequence: TGCGCCAGCAGCTACGGTTCGGGAATGGGGAGAGATAGTCAGTATTTT. Its protein is CASSYGSGMGRDSQYF.

The V call is TRBV11-2, the J call TRBJ1-1; D is unresolved. This CDR3 region has 12 residues. The V and J ends lost 5 bases and 7 bases respectively, with 11 bases between them. Per germline, CDR1 SGHAT and CDR2 FQNNGV. The CDR3 bases are TGTGCCAGCAGCCCTTCGGGGAATGAAGCTTTCTTT. This sequence encodes CASSPSGNEAFF.

This rearrangement joins TRBV7-6 to TRBJ2-3; 10 nucleotides align to TRBD2. Germline CDR1 SGHVS, CDR2 FNYEAQ. Trimming took 2 bases from V and 2 from J; bases not matched to a gene: 4. The CDR3 is 16 residues long. The CDR3 spells CASSLLAGASTDTQYF. In nucleotides, the CDR3 is TGTGCCAGCAGCTTACTAGCGGGGGCCTCCACAGATACGCAGTATTTT.

This chain uses TRBV9 with TRBJ2-5; maybe TRBD2 (6 bases). The CDR3 runs to 13 residues. V was trimmed by 0 bases and J by 5 bases, leaving 8 bases between them. Germline V gene lookup returns CDR1 SGDLS and CDR2 YYNGEE. CDR3 DNA: TGTGCCAGCAGCGTAGATGGGGGGGAGACCCAGTACTTC. This translates into CASSVDGGETQYF.

The chain links TRBV9 to TRBJ2-4; possibly TRBD2 for D (5 bases). The germline gives CDR1 SGDLS, CDR2 YYNGEE. The CDR3 consists of 14 residues. V was cut by 3 bases and J by 6 bases, with 13 bases left in between. This chain's CDR3 is CASSAGDGRNIQYF. In DNA, the CDR3 is TGTGCCAGCAGCGCCGGGGATGGAAGAAACATTCAGTACTTC.

The chain joins TRBV3-1 (or the pseudogene TRBV3-2) to TRBJ2-3, with 13 bases identical to TRBD2. The CDR3 loop spans 15 amino acids. V was pared by 7 bases and J by 1 base, with 2 bases of the junction left unmatched. Germline CDR1 is LGHDT and CDR2 is YNNKEL (reference sequence). The CDR3: CASKGLAGGTDTQYF. The CDR3 DNA reads as TGTGCCAGCAAAGGACTAGCGGGGGGCACAGATACGCAGTATTTT.

This clone has a handful of counts. V usage is TRBV30 and J usage is TRBJ1-2, with no clear D. Germline V gene sequence: CDR1 GTSNPN, CDR2 SVGIG (reference sequence). This CDR3 has 11 residues. V dropped 5 bases and J dropped 0 bases, with 4 bases sitting between them. The CDR3 DNA reads as TGTGCCTGGGTAGCTAACTATGGCTACACCTTC. Its protein product is CAWVANYGYTF. Combining the CDR3 with reference TRBV30 and TRBJ1-2 gives the whole variable domain SQTIHQWPATLVQPVGSPLSLECTVEGTSNPNLYWYRQAAGRGLQLLFYSVGIGQISSEVPQNLSASRPQDRQFILSSKKLLLSDSGFYLCAWVANYGYTFGSGTRLTVV.

The chain employs TRBV6-6 and TRBJ2-7, with TRBD1 identical over 7 bases. This CDR3 comprises 15 residues. The J segment lost 2 bases and the V segment lost 7 bases, leaving 11 bases of the junction unmatched. The germline gives CDR1 MNHNY, CDR2 SVGAGI (reference sequence). The CDR3 sequence is CASNPDRALAYEQYF. The CDR3 DNA reads as TGTGCCAGCAATCCCGACAGGGCCCTTGCCTACGAGCAGTACTTC.

The genes are TRBV5-4 and TRBJ1-1, with D possibly matching TRBD1 (5 bases). The CDR3 length is 14 residues. Deletions cut 4 bases from V and 4 bases from J, with 14 bases between. The germline CDR1 and CDR2 sequences are SGHNT and YYREEE (reference sequence). The CDR3 sequence: CASSPRQSLTEAFF. The CDR3 region has the DNA TGTGCCAGCAGCCCTCGACAGAGCCTCACTGAAGCTTTCTTT.

Ten or more counts support this clone. This sequence joins TRBV4-1 and TRBJ2-5, with unresolved D. V lost 1 base and J 0 bases, leaving 9 bases between the germline ends. The CDR3 covers 15 residues. Germline CDR1 and CDR2: MGHRA and YSYEKL. CDR3 nucleotides: TGCGCCAGCAGCCAAGTTCTGGCCAACCAAGAGACCCAGTACTTC. This encodes CASSQVLANQETQYF.

This clone turned up a few times. This chain joins TRBV5-1 and TRBJ2-7; D unresolved. Germline V gene sequence: CDR1 SGHRS, CDR2 YFSETQ. Trimming took 4 bases from V and 6 from J, leaving 11 bases between them. The length of the CDR3 is 12 residues. The CDR3 DNA is TGCGCCAGCAGCCGAGGAGAATCCGAGCAGTACTTC. Translated, it gives CASSRGESEQYF.

This clone appeared once. This chain joins TRBV24-1 and TRBJ1-1, with D perhaps matching TRBD1 (5 bases). The CDR3 is 13 residues long. Germline CDR1 is KGHDR and CDR2 is SFDVKD. Trimming took off 3 bases at V and 3 bases at J, with 7 bases between the two ends. The CDR3 protein is CATSDNRYTEAFF. The DNA for the CDR3 is TGTGCCACCAGTGATAACAGGTACACTGAAGCTTTCTTT.

The CDR3 nucleotides read TGCGCCAGCAGCCAATTTTCCTTTCGTCCCAATGAGCAGTTCTTC. It encodes CASSQFSFRPNEQFF. The J gene is TRBJ2-1, the V gene TRBV4-3; no clear D. The CDR3 is 15 amino acids. Germline lookup yields CDR1 LGHNA and CDR2 YSLEER. Deletions cut 2 bases from V and 6 bases from J, with 14 bases between.